These 19 T cell receptor beta chains were sequenced from one sample in a study of blood T cells in healthy people across ages (dated by TCRdb to the mid-2010s). The library was made by 5' RACE. The sample was run on an Illumina HiSeq 2500. A second PCR of about 6 to 12 cycles was run with a J-beta primer mix and a sample-barcoded 5' primer. TCRdb took the public reads, trimmed them with fastp at Q25, ran MiXCR for clone calling and kept in-frame beta chains. CDR3 protein duplicates are merged, each entry listing the most common genes and DNA. This sample holds over a million distinct CDR3 sequences; approximately 63% were observed only once. Of the sample, over 5.5% is held by the ten largest clones. Material for sequencing was blood. These TCRs come from a man aged 18-30 years in good health.

The rearrangement joins TRBV27 to TRBJ2-4, with 8 bases matching TRBD2. The DNA end is more similar to TRBJ2-5, so the J call may be wrong. CDR1 is MNHEY and CDR2 is SMNVEV in the germline V gene (reference sequence). This CDR3 region has 16 residues. The CDR3 DNA sequence: TGTGCCAGCAGTTTACTTAGCGGGGACGGAGGAGAGACCCAGTACTTC. It codes for CASSLLSGDGGETQYF.

The rearrangement links TRBV7-9 to TRBJ2-5, with a possible D match to TRBD1 (5 bases). CDR3 length: 12 amino acids. Trimming took 8 bases from V and 2 from J, leaving 9 bases between them. The germline V gene encodes CDR1 SEHNR and CDR2 FQNEAQ (reference sequence). The CDR3 reads CASGASQETQYF. CDR3 nucleotide sequence: TGTGCCAGCGGGGCCTCACAAGAGACCCAGTACTTC.

The V call is TRBV20-1, the J call TRBJ2-7; 10 positions agree with TRBD2. Germline V gene data show CDR1 as DFQATT and CDR2 as SNEGSKA (reference sequence). This CDR3 is built from 18 residues. With V trimmed by 3 bases and J by 2 bases, 16 bases remained unmatched. In DNA form, the CDR3 reads TGCAGTGCTAGGAAAAAAGCGGGGGGGATTTCCAGCACCTACGAGCAGTACTTC. Translating it yields CSARKKAGGISSTYEQYF.

This clonotype was counted once. J is TRBJ1-2 and V is TRBV2; D is undetermined. V lost 8 bases to trimming and J lost 6 bases, with 13 bases between them. The CDR3 has 12 residues. Germline V gene lookup returns CDR1 SNHLY and CDR2 FYNNEI. DNA of the CDR3: TGTGCCAGCCAGGATCGGGTTGATGGCTACACCTTC. Its protein is CASQDRVDGYTF. The complete variable domain, with remaining parts taken from reference TRBV2 and TRBJ1-2, reads EPEVTQTPSHQVTQMGQEVILRCVPISNHLYFYWYRQILGQKVEFLVSFYNNEISEKSEIFDDQFSVERPDGSNFTLKIRSTKLEDSAMYFCASQDRVDGYTFGSGTRLTVV.

This chain uses TRBV12-3 or TRBV12-4 with TRBJ1-2; no definite D call. V was clipped by 5 bases and J by 1 base, with 8 bases between them. This CDR3 comprises 13 residues. CDR3 sequence reads: CASSLQNNYGYTF. The CDR3 region has the DNA TGTGCCAGCAGTCTCCAAAATAACTATGGCTACACCTTC.

J is TRBJ2-5 and V is TRBV7-2; no clear D gene. V was shortened by 4 bases and J by 2 bases, with 11 bases between the two germline ends. CDR1 and CDR2 from the germline V gene are SGHTA and FQGNSA. The CDR3 length is 14 residues. Here the CDR3 DNA reads TGTGCCAGCAGCTCGGGTCCATTTCAAGAGACCCAGTACTTC. It is translated as CASSSGPFQETQYF.

Concerning this clonotype itself: A much larger clone lies a single base off, so this may be a read error. In nucleotides, the CDR3 is TGTGCCAGCAGCTTAGACCAGGGCGAGCAGTACTTC. Protein sequence: CASSLDQGEQYF. V and J are TRBV7-2 and TRBJ2-4; weak D call: TRBD1 (5 bases). The end of the DNA aligns better with TRBJ2-7, so the J call may be wrong. From germline, CDR1 is SGHTA and CDR2 FQGNSA. The CDR3 extends over 12 amino acids.

CDR3 nucleotide sequence: TGCAGTGCTAGAGACCCCCGGGGGGGAGAGACCCAGTACTTC. This translates into CSARDPRGGETQYF. The V call is TRBV20-1, the J call TRBJ2-5; TRBD2 matches at 8 bases. Germline V gives CDR1 DFQATT, CDR2 SNEGSKA (reference sequence). The ends lost 0 bases at V and 4 bases at J; junction bases unmatched: 4. The CDR3 extends over 14 amino acids.

This CDR3 is CASTGIYNEQFF. DNA of the CDR3: TGTGCCAGCACTGGAATTTACAATGAGCAGTTCTTC. The rearrangement links TRBV6-5 to TRBJ2-1; D call uncertain. CDR1 and CDR2 from the germline V gene are MNHEY and SVGAGI. The CDR3 is 12 residues long. V lost 7 bases and J lost 4, with 8 bases in between.

This chain joins TRBV11-2 and TRBJ1-6; 9 bases are a match to TRBD1. J lost 10 bases, V lost 2 bases, and 6 bases had no gene match. Germline assignment: CDR1 SGHAT and CDR2 FQNNGV. This CDR3 contains 15 residues. The CDR3 region is CASSLIGQGRSPLHF. The CDR3 nucleotides read TGTGCCAGCAGCTTAATAGGACAGGGGCGATCACCCCTCCACTTT.

This clonotype was counted between two and nine times. The rearrangement uses TRBV6-5 and TRBJ2-4; the D gene could be TRBD1 or TRBD2 (5 bases each). The CDR3 loop spans 15 amino acids. The V end lost 4 bases, the J end lost 3 bases, and 13 bases lay between the germline ends. The germline CDR1 and CDR2 sequences are MNHEY and SVGAGI. The CDR3 loop is CASSWGSVDKNIQYF. The CDR3 nucleotides are TGTGCCAGCAGTTGGGGGAGCGTAGACAAAAACATTCAGTACTTC.

The rearrangement uses TRBV6-2 or TRBV6-3 and TRBJ2-3; D uncertain. CDR1 and CDR2 (germline): MNHEY, SVGEGT. The germline V and J ends were trimmed by 2 bases and 2 bases, with 23 bases remaining between them. This CDR3 region has 19 residues. CDR3 region: CASSYHAAPGGGNTDTQYF. CDR3 nucleotide sequence: TGTGCCAGCAGTTACCACGCAGCCCCCGGCGGTGGGAACACAGATACGCAGTATTTT.

The V gene is TRBV20-1, the J gene TRBJ1-1; 11 bases map to TRBD1. The V gene end was trimmed by 2 bases and the J gene end by 3 bases; junction bases not matched to a gene: 11. Germline V CDR1 and CDR2: DFQATT, SNEGSKA (reference sequence). There are 17 residues in the CDR3. The CDR3 DNA is TGCAGTGCTAGAACCATTCCGGGACAGGGGGTGGACACTGAAGCTTTCTTT. It specifies CSARTIPGQGVDTEAFF.

This clonotype occurred a few times. This rearrangement joins TRBV5-5 to TRBJ2-7, with D unclear. The germline CDR1 and CDR2 sequences are SGHKS and YYEKEE (reference sequence). This CDR3 region has 15 residues. V was pared by 0 bases and J by 3 bases, with 13 bases between. CDR3: CASSLAGNSYYEQYF. The CDR3 DNA reads as TGTGCCAGCAGCTTGGCCGGTAACAGCTACTACGAGCAGTACTTC.

This clonotype has just a few counts. DNA for the CDR3: TGCGCCAGCAGCCACCCCCGGACAGGAGTCTATGAGCAGTTCTTC. Protein: CASSHPRTGVYEQFF. The chain carries TRBV4-1 and TRBJ2-1; 7 bases align to TRBD1. The germline CDR1 and CDR2 sequences are MGHRA and YSYEKL. CDR3 size: 15 residues. J gave up 8 bases and V 3 bases, and 10 bases lay outside the gene matches.

This clonotype was seen more than once but under ten times. The CDR3 DNA reads as TGTGCCAGCAGCTCCGACGCCCCGCGAGGCTACGAGCAGTACTTC. Translating gives CASSSDAPRGYEQYF. The rearrangement uses TRBV7-2 and TRBJ2-7; D uncertain. The CDR3 is 15 amino acids. Germline values: CDR1 SGHTA, CDR2 FQGNSA. V was trimmed by 4 bases and J by 3 bases, leaving 16 bases between them.

The V call is TRBV6-1, the J call TRBJ1-5; TRBD1 aligns across 8 bases. Germline CDR1 MNHNS, CDR2 SASEGT. V was clipped by 1 base and J by 5 bases; unmatched bases: 4. The CDR3 consists of 15 residues. This chain's CDR3 is CASSEVAGGDQPQHF. DNA for the CDR3: TGTGCCAGCAGTGAAGTTGCAGGGGGCGATCAGCCCCAGCATTTT.

The chain combines TRBV7-9 with TRBJ2-7, with D tentatively TRBD1 (7 bases). In germline, CDR1 is SEHNR, CDR2 FQNEAQ (reference sequence). This CDR3 region has 14 residues. The V end was cut by 1 base, the J end by 7 bases, with 14 bases between. DNA for the CDR3: TGTGCCAGCAGCTTAGTCCAGGGGGGCTCGGAGCAGTACTTC. Protein sequence: CASSLVQGGSEQYF.

The chain links TRBV7-6 to TRBJ2-5; 7 nucleotides agree with TRBD2. Germline-derived CDR1 and CDR2 are SGHVS and FNYEAQ. Trimming cost V 3 bases and J 5 bases; bases outside gene matches: 6. The CDR3 runs to 14 residues. The DNA of the CDR3 is TGTGCCAGCAGCTTGCAGAGCGGGGCCGAGACCCAGTACTTC. Its protein is CASSLQSGAETQYF. The full variable domain, in which reference TRBV7-6 and TRBJ2-5 provide the parts outside the CDR3, is GAGVSQSPRYKVTKRGQDVALRCDPISGHVSLYWYRQALGQGPEFLTYFNYEAQQDKSGLPNDRFSAERPEGSISTLTIQRTEQRDSAMYRCASSLQSGAETQYFGPGTRLLVL.